The present T cell receptor (beta chain) was sequenced within a study of T-cell reconstitution after alpha-beta-depleted transplantation in children. This clonotype has ten or more counts. Germline is not matched at one junction end, which may reflect a read error. Unique molecular identifiers were built into the TCRbeta library. TCRdb ran MiXCR on the PCR reads and lists one entry per CDR3 protein. The sample lists some 400,000 distinct CDR3 sequences, over 20% occurring once. The CDR3 is 15 amino acids. Germline-derived CDR1 and CDR2 are DFQATT and SNEGSKA (reference sequence). The chain joins TRBV20-1 to TRBJ2-3; no firm D call. This TCR was recovered from a human donor who donated a stem cell graft to a child with acute myeloid leukemia. The material sequenced was PBMCs from the stem cell graft donor, taken from the stem cell graft. The CDR3: CTAKPGQLLTDTQYF. The CDR3 DNA sequence: TGCACTGCTAAGCCGGGCCAGTTGCTTACAGATACGCAGTATTTT.